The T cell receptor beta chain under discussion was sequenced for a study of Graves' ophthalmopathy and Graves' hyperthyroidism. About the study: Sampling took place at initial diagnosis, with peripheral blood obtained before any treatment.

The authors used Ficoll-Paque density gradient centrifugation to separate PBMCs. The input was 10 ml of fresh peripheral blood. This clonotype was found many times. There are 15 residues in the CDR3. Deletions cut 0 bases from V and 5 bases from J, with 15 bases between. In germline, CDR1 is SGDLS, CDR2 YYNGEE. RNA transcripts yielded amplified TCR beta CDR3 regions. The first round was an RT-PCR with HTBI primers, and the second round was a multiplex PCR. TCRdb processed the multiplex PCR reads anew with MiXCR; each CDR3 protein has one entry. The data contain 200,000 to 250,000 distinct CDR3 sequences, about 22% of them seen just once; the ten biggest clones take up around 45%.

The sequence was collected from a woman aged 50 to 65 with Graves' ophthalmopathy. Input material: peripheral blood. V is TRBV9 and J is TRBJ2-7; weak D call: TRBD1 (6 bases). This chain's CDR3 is CASSVALGQRHEQYF. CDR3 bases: TGTGCCAGCAGCGTAGCTTTGGGACAAAGACACGAGCAGTACTTC.